Given below is one T cell receptor beta chain in context. Over about 18 PCR cycles, TCRs were amplified from a constant-region primer and V-primer adapter. TCRdb passed the reads through MiXCR, listing each CDR3 protein once. Found here are tens of thousands of distinct CDR3 sequences, about an eighth of them singletons; the top ten hold approximately 6.2%. This sample is part of a study of low-dose radiotherapy and immunotherapy resistance in tumors. Study summary: Every two weeks patients got nivolumab 240 mg flat dose, plus ipilimumab 1 mg/kg every six weeks, intravenously.

The time point was: before trial treatment. The donors' treatment consisted of nivolumab, ipilimumab, aspirin, low-dose cyclophosphamide and low-dose radiotherapy. Patients eligible had advanced solid tumors without tumor-infiltrating lymphocytes. This CDR3 has 13 amino acids. V trimming: 6 bases; J trimming: 1 base; junction bases outside the gene matches: 3. Germline assignment: CDR1 SQVTM and CDR2 ANQGSEA. The TCR was taken from a female donor with ovarian cancer. The sample was PBMCs, taken before treatment. V is TRBV29-1 and J is TRBJ2-7; 10 nucleotides align to TRBD1. As DNA, the CDR3 is TGCAGCGTCCGGACAGGGGGGTCCTACGAGCAGTACTTC. It yields the protein CSVRTGGSYEQYF.